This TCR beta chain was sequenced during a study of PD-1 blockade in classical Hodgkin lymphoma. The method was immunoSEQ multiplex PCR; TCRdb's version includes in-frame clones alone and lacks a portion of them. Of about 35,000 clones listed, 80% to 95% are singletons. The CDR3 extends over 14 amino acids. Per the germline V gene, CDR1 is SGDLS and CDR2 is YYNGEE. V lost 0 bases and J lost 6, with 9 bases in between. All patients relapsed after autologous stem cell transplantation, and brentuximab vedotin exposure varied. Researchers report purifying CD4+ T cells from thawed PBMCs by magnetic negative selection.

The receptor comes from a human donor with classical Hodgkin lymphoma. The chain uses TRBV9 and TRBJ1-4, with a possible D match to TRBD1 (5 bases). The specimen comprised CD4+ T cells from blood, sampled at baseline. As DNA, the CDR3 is TGTGCCAGCAGCGTAGGGGGGAAAGATGAAAAACTGTTTTTT. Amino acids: CASSVGGKDEKLFF.